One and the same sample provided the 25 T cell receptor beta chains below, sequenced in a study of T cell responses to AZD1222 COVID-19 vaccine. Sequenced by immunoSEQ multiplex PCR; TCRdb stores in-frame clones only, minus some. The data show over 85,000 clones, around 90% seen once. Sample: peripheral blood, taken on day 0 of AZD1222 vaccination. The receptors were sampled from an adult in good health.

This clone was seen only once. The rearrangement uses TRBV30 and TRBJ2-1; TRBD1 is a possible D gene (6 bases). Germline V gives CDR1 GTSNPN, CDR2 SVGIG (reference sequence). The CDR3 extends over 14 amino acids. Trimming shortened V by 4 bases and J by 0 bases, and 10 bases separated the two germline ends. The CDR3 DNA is TGTGCCTGGAAAGACAGGACCTCCTACAATGAGCAGTTCTTC. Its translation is CAWKDRTSYNEQFF.

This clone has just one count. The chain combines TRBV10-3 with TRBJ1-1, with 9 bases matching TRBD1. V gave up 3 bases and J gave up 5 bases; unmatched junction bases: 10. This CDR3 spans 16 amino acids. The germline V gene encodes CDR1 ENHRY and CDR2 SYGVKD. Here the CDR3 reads CAISDHGTGRDTEAFF. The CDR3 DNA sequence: TGTGCCATCAGTGACCACGGGACAGGGAGAGATACTGAAGCTTTCTTT.

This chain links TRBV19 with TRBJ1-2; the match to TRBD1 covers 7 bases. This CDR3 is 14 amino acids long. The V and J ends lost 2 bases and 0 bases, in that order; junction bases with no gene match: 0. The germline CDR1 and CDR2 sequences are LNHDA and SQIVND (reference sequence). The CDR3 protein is CASSIQGANYGYTF. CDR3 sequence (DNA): TGTGCCAGTAGTATACAGGGGGCTAACTATGGCTACACCTTC.

Here the CDR3 reads CASSSGRAYEQYF. For the CDR3, the DNA is TGTGCCAGCAGCTCGGGACGAGCCTACGAGCAGTACTTC. V usage is TRBV7-9 and J usage is TRBJ2-7; either TRBD1 or TRBD2 may supply D (5 bases each). The CDR3 length is 13 residues. The V and J ends lost 4 bases and 2 bases respectively, with 9 bases between them. Germline values: CDR1 SEHNR, CDR2 FQNEAQ (reference sequence).

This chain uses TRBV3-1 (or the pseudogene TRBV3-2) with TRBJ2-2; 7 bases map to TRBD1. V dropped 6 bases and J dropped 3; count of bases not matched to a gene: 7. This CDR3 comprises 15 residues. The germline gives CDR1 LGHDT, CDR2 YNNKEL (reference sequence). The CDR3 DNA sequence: TGTGCCAGCAGACCCCCGGGACAGTACACCGGGGAGCTGTTTTTT. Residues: CASRPPGQYTGELFF.

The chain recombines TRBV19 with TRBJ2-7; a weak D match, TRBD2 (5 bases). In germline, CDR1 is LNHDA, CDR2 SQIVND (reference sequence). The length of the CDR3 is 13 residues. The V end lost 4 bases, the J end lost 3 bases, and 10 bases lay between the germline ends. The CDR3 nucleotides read TGTGCCAGTAGTAAGGCAGGACTCTACGAGCAGTACTTC. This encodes CASSKAGLYEQYF.

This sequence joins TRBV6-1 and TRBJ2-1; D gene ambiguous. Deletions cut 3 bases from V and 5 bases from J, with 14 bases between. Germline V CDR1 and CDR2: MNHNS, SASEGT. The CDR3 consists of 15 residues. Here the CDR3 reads CASSDRTAGDNEQFF. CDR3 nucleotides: TGTGCCAGCAGTGATAGGACGGCCGGTGACAATGAGCAGTTCTTC.

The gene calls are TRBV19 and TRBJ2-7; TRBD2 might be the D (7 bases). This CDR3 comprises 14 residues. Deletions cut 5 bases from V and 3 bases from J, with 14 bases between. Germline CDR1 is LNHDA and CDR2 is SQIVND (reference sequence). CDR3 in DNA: TGTGCCAGTAGTGCGGCGGGGGCCTTCTACGAGCAGTACTTC. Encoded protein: CASSAAGAFYEQYF.

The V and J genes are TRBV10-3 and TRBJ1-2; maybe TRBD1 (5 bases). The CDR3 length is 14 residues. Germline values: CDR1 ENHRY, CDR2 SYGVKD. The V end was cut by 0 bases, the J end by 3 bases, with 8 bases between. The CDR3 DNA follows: TGTGCCATCAGTGAGTCAGGGGAGTACTATGGCTACACCTTC. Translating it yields CAISESGEYYGYTF.

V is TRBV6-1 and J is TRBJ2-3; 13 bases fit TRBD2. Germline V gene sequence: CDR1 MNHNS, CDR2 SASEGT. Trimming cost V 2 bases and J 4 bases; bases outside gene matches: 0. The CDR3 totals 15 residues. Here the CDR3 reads CASSETSGGADTQYF. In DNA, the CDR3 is TGTGCCAGCAGTGAAACTAGCGGGGGGGCAGATACGCAGTATTTT.

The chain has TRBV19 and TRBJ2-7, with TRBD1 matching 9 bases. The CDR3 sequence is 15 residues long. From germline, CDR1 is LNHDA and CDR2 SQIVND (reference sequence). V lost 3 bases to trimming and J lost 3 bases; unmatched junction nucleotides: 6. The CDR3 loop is CASSMGTGSYYEQYF. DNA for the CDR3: TGTGCCAGTAGTATGGGGACAGGGAGCTACTACGAGCAGTACTTC.

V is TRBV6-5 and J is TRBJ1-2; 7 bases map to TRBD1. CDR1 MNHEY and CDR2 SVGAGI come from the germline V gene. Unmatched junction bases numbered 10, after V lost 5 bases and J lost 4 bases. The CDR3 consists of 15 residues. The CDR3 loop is CASSQQGPVGYGYTF. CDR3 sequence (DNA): TGTGCCAGCAGTCAACAGGGGCCAGTGGGCTATGGCTACACCTTC.

The CDR3 loop reads CASSLPGTSGTGELFF. CDR3 bases: TGCGCCAGCAGCTTGCCGGGGACTAGCGGCACCGGGGAGCTGTTTTTT. The rearrangement joins TRBV5-1 to TRBJ2-2, with 11 bases lining up with TRBD2. CDR1 and CDR2 from the germline V gene are SGHRS and YFSETQ. Losses at the gene ends were 1 base for V and 4 bases for J; bases not matched to a gene: 3. This CDR3 has 16 residues.

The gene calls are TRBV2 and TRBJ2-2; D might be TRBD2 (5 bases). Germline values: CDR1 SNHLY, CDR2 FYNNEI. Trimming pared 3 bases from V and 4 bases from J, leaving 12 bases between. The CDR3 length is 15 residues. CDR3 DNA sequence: TGTGCCAGCAGTGACGCCTTTCGGGGCACCGGGGAGCTGTTTTTT. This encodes CASSDAFRGTGELFF.

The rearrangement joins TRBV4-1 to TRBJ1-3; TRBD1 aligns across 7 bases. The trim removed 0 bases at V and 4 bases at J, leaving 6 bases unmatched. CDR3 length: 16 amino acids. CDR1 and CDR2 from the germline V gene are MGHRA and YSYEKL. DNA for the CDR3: TGCGCCAGCAGCCAAGATAAGGGGGCGCTCGGAAACACCATATATTTT. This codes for CASSQDKGALGNTIYF.

The DNA of the CDR3 is TGCGCCAGCAGCCAAGGGAGGCGGAACACTGAAGCTTTCTTT. Residues: CASSQGRRNTEAFF. The chain carries TRBV4-1 and TRBJ1-1; D gene unclear. The germline V gene has CDR1 MGHRA and CDR2 YSYEKL. The CDR3 contains 14 residues. Trimming removed 1 base from V and 1 base from J, with 7 bases in between.

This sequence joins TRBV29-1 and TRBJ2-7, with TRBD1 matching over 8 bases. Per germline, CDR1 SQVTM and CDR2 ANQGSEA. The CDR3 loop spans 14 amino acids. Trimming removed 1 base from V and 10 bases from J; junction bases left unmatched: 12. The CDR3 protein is CSVEVGTGAQTQYF. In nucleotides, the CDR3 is TGCAGCGTTGAAGTGGGGACAGGCGCTCAAACCCAGTACTTC.

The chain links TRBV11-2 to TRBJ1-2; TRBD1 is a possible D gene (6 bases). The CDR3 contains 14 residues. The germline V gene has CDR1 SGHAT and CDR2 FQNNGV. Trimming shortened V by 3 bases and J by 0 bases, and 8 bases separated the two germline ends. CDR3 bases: TGTGCCAGCAGCTTGACAGGAACTAACTATGGCTACACCTTC. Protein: CASSLTGTNYGYTF. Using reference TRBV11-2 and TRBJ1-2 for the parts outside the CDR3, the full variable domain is EAGVAQSPRYKIIEKRQSVAFWCNPISGHATLYWYQQILGQGPKLLIQFQNNGVVDDSQLPKDRFSAERLKGVDSTLKIQPAKLEDSAVYLCASSLTGTNYGYTFGSGTRLTVV.

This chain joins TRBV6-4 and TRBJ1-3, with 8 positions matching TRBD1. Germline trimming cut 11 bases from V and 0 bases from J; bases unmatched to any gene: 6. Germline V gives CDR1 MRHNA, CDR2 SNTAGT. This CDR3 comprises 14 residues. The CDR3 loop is CASTGGISGNTIYF. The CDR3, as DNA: TGTGCCTCCACAGGGGGAATCTCTGGAAACACCATATATTTT.

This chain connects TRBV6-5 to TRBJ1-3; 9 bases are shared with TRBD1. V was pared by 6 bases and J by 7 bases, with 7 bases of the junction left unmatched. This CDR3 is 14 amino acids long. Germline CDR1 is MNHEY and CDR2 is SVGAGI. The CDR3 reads CASRAGQGRNTIYF. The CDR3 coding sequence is TGTGCCAGCAGAGCGGGACAGGGAAGGAACACCATATATTTT.

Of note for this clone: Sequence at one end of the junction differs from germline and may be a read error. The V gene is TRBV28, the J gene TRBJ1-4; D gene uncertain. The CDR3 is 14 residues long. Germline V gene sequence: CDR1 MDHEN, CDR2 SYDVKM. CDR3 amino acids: CASGLATTNEKLFF. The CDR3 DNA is TGTGCCAGCGGTTTGGCGACAACTAATGAAAAACTGTTTTTT.

CDR3 sequence reads: CASSSRDEQYF. The CDR3 DNA follows: TGTGCCAGCAGCTCCCGCGACGAGCAGTACTTC. The chain employs TRBV7-9 and TRBJ2-7; D gene unclear. Germline CDR1 and CDR2: SEHNR and FQNEAQ (reference sequence). V lost 4 bases and J 5 bases, leaving 6 bases between the germline ends. The CDR3 runs 11 residues.

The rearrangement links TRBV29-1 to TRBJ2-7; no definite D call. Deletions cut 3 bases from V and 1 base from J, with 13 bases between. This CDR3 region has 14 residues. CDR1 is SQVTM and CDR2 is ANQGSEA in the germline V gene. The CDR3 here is CSVEGREGSYEQYF. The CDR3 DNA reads TGCAGCGTTGAGGGTAGGGAAGGATCCTACGAGCAGTACTTC.

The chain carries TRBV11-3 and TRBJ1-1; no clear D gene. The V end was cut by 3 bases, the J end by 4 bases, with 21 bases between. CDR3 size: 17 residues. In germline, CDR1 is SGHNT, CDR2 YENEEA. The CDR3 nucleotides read TGTGCCAGCAGCTTTGAGCCACGGTACAGAGCGGGCACTGAAGCTTTCTTT. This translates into CASSFEPRYRAGTEAFF.

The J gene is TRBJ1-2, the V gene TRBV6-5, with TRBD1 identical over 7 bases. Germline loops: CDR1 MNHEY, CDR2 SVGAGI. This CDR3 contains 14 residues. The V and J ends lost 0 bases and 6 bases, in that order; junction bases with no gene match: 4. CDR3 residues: CASSYSKQGNGYTF. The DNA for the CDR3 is TGTGCCAGCAGTTACTCGAAACAGGGGAATGGCTACACCTTC.